These 14 T cell receptor beta chains originate from one sample sequenced in a study of human T cells and chemical hapten exposure. The study used a library that attached unique molecular identifiers to individual cDNA molecules. MiXCR, run by TCRdb on the reads, gives a single entry per CDR3 protein. The data contain about 4,400 distinct CDR3 sequences, around 48% of them seen just once; the ten biggest clones take up 3.5%. The treatment was: therapeutic diphenylcyclopropenone sensitization with weekly scalp DPC. Source: whole blood, taken before DPC sensitization or 2, 6, or about 24 weeks after (not recorded which). The receptors shown here come from an adult with alopecia areata. Some clones in this sample may be carry-over from other donors' samples. This table probably holds off-target reads from a library built for another chain.

This clonotype was recorded a few times. The J gene is TRBJ2-5, the V gene TRBV18; the D is unclear. This CDR3 has 13 amino acids. CDR1 KGHSH and CDR2 LQKENI come from the germline V gene. Trimming removed 3 bases at V and 3 bases at J, with 8 bases between. The CDR3 bases are TGTGCCAGCTCACCGCGACTGGAAGAGACCCAGTACTTC. It is translated as CASSPRLEETQYF.

In regard to this clonotype: The conserved final phenylalanine or tryptophan is absent from the CDR3, which likely points to a read error. Because the CDR3's place on the DNA is in doubt, the DNA is left out and the CDR3 is given as listed by TCRdb. J is TRBJ2-3 and V is TRBV6-2 or TRBV6-3; the DNA was not used to check the table's D call, TRBD1. CDR1 and CDR2 (germline): MNHEY, SVGEGT. The CDR3 is 14 residues long, counting both termini. The CDR3 loop reads CATLVRRWGGPLSL.

The V and J genes are TRBV6-2 or TRBV6-3 and TRBJ2-2; D call uncertain. Between the trimmed V and J ends, which lost 0 bases and 6 bases, there was a span of 5 bases. The CDR3 loop spans 13 amino acids. The V gene's germline CDR1 is MNHEY and CDR2 SVGEGT. The CDR3 DNA is TGTGCCAGCAGTTACTCCGTTGCCGGGGAGCTGTTTTTT. This sequence encodes CASSYSVAGELFF.

The gene calls are TRBV20-1 and TRBJ2-7, with a possible D match to TRBD1 (5 bases). Germline assignment: CDR1 DFQATT and CDR2 SNEGSKA (reference sequence). This CDR3 spans 12 amino acids. The ends were cut back, 5 bases at V and 0 bases at J, with 8 bases in the middle. CDR3 nucleotide sequence: TGCAGTGCTGGGGCGAGCTCCTACGAGCAGTACTTC. It is translated as CSAGASSYEQYF.

This chain joins TRBV5-8 and TRBJ2-7; no definite D call. Germline values: CDR1 SGHTS, CDR2 YDEGEE. Trimming shortened V by 0 bases and J by 3 bases, and 19 bases separated the two germline ends. CDR3 length: 17 amino acids. DNA for the CDR3: TGTGCCAGCAGCTTGGGTAACGGTTTCGTGCGAAGCTACGAGCAGTACTTC. It codes for CASSLGNGFVRSYEQYF.

This clonotype was seen a handful of times. The chain recombines TRBV5-1 with TRBJ2-3, with 13 positions matching TRBD2. The CDR3 totals 19 residues. The junction had 11 bases not matched to a gene; V was cut back by 4 bases and J by 0 bases. Germline V lookup: CDR1 SGHRS, CDR2 YFSETQ. CDR3 residues: CASSIGLAGEPSSTDTQYF. The CDR3 DNA reads TGCGCCAGCAGCATTGGACTAGCGGGAGAGCCTTCTAGCACAGATACGCAGTATTTT.

The V and J genes are TRBV10-1 and TRBJ2-7; TRBD1 is a possible D gene (5 bases). This CDR3 spans 13 amino acids. V was cut by 3 bases and J by 5 bases, with 11 bases left in between. The V gene's germline CDR1 is WNHNN and CDR2 SYGVQD (reference sequence). The CDR3 sequence is CASSDRGPDEQYF. In nucleotides, the CDR3 is TGCGCCAGCAGTGATAGGGGCCCGGACGAGCAGTACTTC.

In this sample, this clonotype turned up a few times. The chain couples TRBV7-6 to TRBJ2-7, with D perhaps TRBD2 (6 bases). The germline gives CDR1 SGHVS, CDR2 FNYEAQ. The V gene lost 3 bases and the J gene lost 6 bases, with 12 bases spanning the gap. This CDR3 is 13 amino acids long. This CDR3 reads CASSFRDFSEQYF. CDR3 sequence (DNA): TGTGCCAGCAGCTTCCGGGACTTTTCCGAGCAGTACTTC. Using reference TRBV7-6 and TRBJ2-7 for the parts outside the CDR3, the full variable domain is GAGVSQSPRYKVTKRGQDVALRCDPISGHVSLYWYRQALGQGPEFLTYFNYEAQQDKSGLPNDRFSAERPEGSISTLTIQRTEQRDSAMYRCASSFRDFSEQYFGPGTRLTVT.

This chain joins TRBV9 and TRBJ2-3; TRBD2 matches 8 bases. Trimming removed 3 bases from V and 2 bases from J; junction bases left unmatched: 5. The CDR3 has 15 residues. From germline, CDR1 is SGDLS and CDR2 YYNGEE. CDR3 DNA sequence: TGTGCCAGCAGCGCCACTAGCGGCAACACAGATACGCAGTATTTT. Encoded protein: CASSATSGNTDTQYF.

The chain carries TRBV6-5 and TRBJ2-7; possible D gene TRBD1, 5 bases. Germline CDR1 is MNHEY and CDR2 is SVGAGI. The germline V and J ends were trimmed by 2 bases and 4 bases, with 12 bases remaining between them. The CDR3 extends over 14 amino acids. In nucleotides, the CDR3 is TGTGCCAGCAGTTACCGTGATTCAGGGTACGAGCAGTACTTC. Its translation: CASSYRDSGYEQYF.

The chain carries TRBV28 and TRBJ2-1; 7 bases are a match to TRBD2. In germline, CDR1 is MDHEN, CDR2 SYDVKM. The CDR3 is 16 residues long. V lost 5 bases to trimming and J lost 7 bases; unmatched junction nucleotides: 14. The CDR3 reads CASSPHSGGSANEQFF. CDR3 in DNA: TGTGCCAGCAGTCCGCACTCCGGGGGGTCAGCTAATGAGCAGTTCTTC.

V gene TRBV15 combines with J gene TRBJ2-7; TRBD1 might be the D (5 bases). The CDR3 contains 16 residues. Trimming pared 0 bases from V and 3 bases from J, leaving 15 bases between. Germline assignment: CDR1 LNHNV and CDR2 YYDKDF (reference sequence). The CDR3 sequence: CATSRDPTGRDYEQYF. The CDR3, as DNA: TGTGCCACCAGCAGAGACCCCACCGGCAGGGACTACGAGCAGTACTTC.

This clonotype turned up a few times. This chain joins TRBV28 and TRBJ2-2; the D gene is possibly TRBD1 (6 bases). Germline CDR1 reads MDHEN; CDR2 reads SYDVKM. The CDR3 sequence is 15 residues long. Trimming removed 4 bases from V and 3 bases from J, with 12 bases in between. CDR3 in DNA: TGTGCCAGCAGTTCAGGGGTGAGAGACACCGGGGAGCTGTTTTTT. This encodes CASSSGVRDTGELFF.

This clonotype showed up just a few times. The V gene is TRBV4-3, the J gene TRBJ2-1; 9 bases align to TRBD2. V lost 1 base and J lost 2; bases outside the gene matches: 6. Germline V gene sequence: CDR1 LGHNA, CDR2 YSLEER. This CDR3 spans 17 amino acids. The CDR3 region is CASSQVASGVTYNEQFF. CDR3 nucleotides: TGCGCCAGCAGCCAAGTTGCTAGCGGGGTAACCTACAATGAGCAGTTCTTC.